This T cell receptor beta chain was recorded in a study of OX40 agonist ivuxolimab in advanced cancers. Study-level background: Ivuxolimab was a fully human IgG2 agonistic monoclonal antibody targeting the costimulatory receptor OX40 (CD134). Intravenous ivuxolimab was administered to patients every 2 weeks at six dose levels: 0.01, 0.1, 0.3, 1.5, 3 and 10 mg/kg. The paper covers the monotherapy dose-escalation part of the phase I ivuxolimab trial, which included N ≈ 57 patients. Of the 50 to 55 patients in dose escalation, 19 had hepatocellular carcinoma, roughly 15 had melanoma, 9 had renal cell carcinoma and 9 had head and neck cancer. Three dose-escalation patients achieved partial responses, one with hepatocellular carcinoma and two with cutaneous melanoma. In the dose-escalation cohort, around four fifths of patients were male, and the mean age was approximately 64 years, with a range of 23 to 79. The point of sequencing TCRbeta in the periphery was to test whether ivuxolimab changed TCR sequence diversity and drove clonal T-cell expansion. Patients were allowed to have had prior anti-PD-1, anti-PD-L1 or anti-CTLA-4 therapy, and approximately 37% of the dose-escalation patients had been treated with checkpoint inhibitors.

CDR1 and CDR2 (SGHRS, YFSETQ) derive from the germline V gene. V lost 4 bases and J lost 5 bases; the stretch between them is 15 bases long. The CDR3 spans 14 residues, from the cysteine through the phenylalanine. CDR3 DNA is the only sequence kept; it has 42 bases, read in frame from the first base. Patients with a history of autoimmune disease or receiving systemic immunosuppression were excluded from the trial. Peripheral blood for TCR sequencing was drawn from every dose cohort at baseline, at cycle 4 day 1 and at cycle 7 day 1. Samples were obtained from an open-label, multicenter, first-in-human phase I dose-escalation trial of ivuxolimab. Adults with locally advanced or metastatic head and neck squamous cell, hepatocellular, melanoma or renal cell carcinoma were enrolled in the trial. Before TCR sequencing, CD4+ and CD8+ T cells were separately sorted from peripheral blood. A remark on this clone: Its target antigen remains unknown. Per-nucleotide qualities are absent, and no much larger clonotype sits a single base away.

Genomic DNA was extracted from sorted cells for sequencing of the TCRbeta CDR3 region. TCRbeta CDR3 regions were sequenced using the immunoSEQ Assay. The clones in this table, taken by TCRdb from immuneACCESS, are in-frame only. Not every clone is retained; where verified, under half of the shortfall comes from an unresolved V gene, and the cause of the rest is unknown. This sample has approximately 82,000 clones in its table, and around 87% of those were observed once. The ten largest clones represent roughly 0.54% of the sample. Study-wide findings and limitations: Low levels of normalized T-cell clonal expansion were also seen in some patients who did not respond. After ivuxolimab, CD8+ T cells had more expanded clones than CD4+ T cells on average. Antigen specificity was not determined for the clonally expanded peripheral T cells. At doses from 0.1 to 3.0 mg/kg, clonal expansion was seen in both CD4+ and CD8+ blood T cells between baseline and week 6. In the 0.1-3.0 mg/kg groups, partial responders were among the patients with the lowest normalized peripheral clonal expansion, particularly in CD8+ T cells.

The receptor's source is an adult with an advanced solid tumor such as melanoma, head and neck, liver or kidney cancer. The rearrangement combines TRBV5-1 with TRBJ1-1, and possibly TRBD1, on 6 matching bases. The sequences come from CD4+ or CD8+ T cells sorted from blood, collected in a trial of the OX40 agonist ivuxolimab. The nucleotides read TGCGCCAGCAGCGTTACAGGGACTGGGACTGAAGCTTTCTTT. It codes for CASSVTGTGTEAFF.